This TCR beta chain was identified during a study of T cell responses to AZD1222 COVID-19 vaccine. Produced via immunoSEQ multiplex PCR; TCRdb's table is partial and in-frame only. The sample records around 150,000 clones, around 92% being singletons. Study results and limitations: No day 14 peak samples; only post-peak repertoires were characterized. In the spike-specific TCR repertoire, nearly half reportedly target unmutated variant regions. In a largely white British group with more females than males, clonal diversity was possibly underestimated. When two AZD1222 doses had been given, Spike-specific TCR breadth and depth rose.

With respect to this clone: Antigen specificity is unknown. One end of the junction does not line up with germline, which may come from a read error.

The CDR3 is 14 residues long. Germline V gene sequence: CDR1 MGHDK, CDR2 SYGVNS. This TCR was sampled from an adult in good health. The sample was peripheral blood, taken on day 0 of AZD1222 vaccination. The chain recombines TRBV25-1 with TRBJ1-3; D perhaps matches TRBD1 (5 bases). CDR3 sequence: CASRDSYSGNTIYF. CDR3 in DNA: TGTGCCAGCCGTGACAGTTACTCTGGAAACACCATATATTTT.